What follows describes a single T cell receptor (beta chain). The antigen it binds to is not known. Base qualities are not at hand, and no much larger clone is one base apart. Library preparation employed the immunoSEQ multiplex PCR assay. Each sample had 90,000 to 100,000 TCR templates assayed by the deep sequencing platform. Genomic DNA extracted from sorted T cells was the material used for TCRbeta CDR3 sequencing. Processing in the source paper ran as follows. The R programming language was used for clonal analysis of TCRbeta CDR3 data. Unstimulated samples were compared with post-reaction CFSE-low samples to define alloreactive CD4+ and CD8+ clones. Alloreactive CD4+ clones were assigned to regulatory or non-regulatory origin by matching sequences to sorted unstimulated Treg and non-Treg repertoires. Drawn from immuneACCESS, this table holds only the in-frame rearrangements with V and J called that TCRdb kept. Clones are partly lost; checked studies trace under half to an unresolved V gene and leave the rest unexplained. V and J calls and clone size come straight from that table; D and trimming were deduced from the DNA. Across this sample there are about 110,000 clones, with about nine tenths seen only once. The biggest ten clones account for 1% to 1.5% of the sample.

Sorted unstimulated T cells and proliferating T cells recovered from mixed lymphocyte reactions underwent TCRbeta CDR3 sequencing. Fresh whole blood from approximately 9 HLA-typed healthy donors was used to isolate PBMCs. The sample originates from a study of siplizumab effects on memory and regulatory T cells (dated by TCRdb to 2018 to 2020). Looking at the study overall: The effect of the anti-CD2 antibody siplizumab on alloreactive T-cell subsets was examined in allogeneic mixed lymphocyte reactions constructed from human PBMCs.

CDR1 and CDR2 are read off the germline V gene (reference sequence) as MNHEY and SMNVEV. After removal of 6 bases from V and 0 bases from J, the junction retains 13 bases not matched to a gene. From the cysteine through the phenylalanine, the CDR3 covers 18 amino acids. CDR3 DNA is the only sequence kept; it has 54 bases, read in frame from the first base. The study at large found these results: A naive or memory phenotype could not be assigned to roughly 75-97% of proliferating CD4+ or CD8+ clones. Because sequences below about 10^-5 frequency were poorly captured, only a minor fraction of alloreactive clones could be mapped to unstimulated subsets. The cumulative frequency of alloreactive sequences traceable to unstimulated CD4+ memory T cells was significantly reduced by siplizumab. Greater diversity appeared to be present in unstimulated naive T cells than in memory T cells, and a substantial contribution to the alloresponse seemed to be made by naive cells. No functional confirmation was obtained for the suppressive function of proliferating Tregs from siplizumab cultures. In reactions with siplizumab, an average of about 75% of mappable alloreactive CD4+ clones were Treg-derived, compared with 25% to 30% in control reactions.

The receptor chain draws on TRBV27 and TRBJ1-5, with 8 bases matching TRBD1. The sample comprised CD4+ T cells sorted from blood. This sequence was found in a human donor in good health. CDR3 reads: CASSSLRGLEYSNQPQHF. The DNA sequence follows: TGTGCCAGCAGCAGCCTCAGGGGGCTGGAGTATAGCAATCAGCCCCAGCATTTT.